A selection of T cell receptor beta chains follows, all from one sample in a study of technical replicates of blood from several donors. TCRdb's copy holds only in-frame clones and misses some; the assay was immunoSEQ multiplex PCR. The table has over 65,000 clones, roughly 97% seen once; the top ten hold around 0.2%. The sequenced material came from T cells isolated from PBMCs. The receptors come from a human donor in good health. Both conserved end residues are part of each CDR3. D genes are given only for firm matches. Size is stated for part of the rows, as once, few or many counts, or as a class when the clone is expanded.

>TRBV2|-|TRBJ2-7|TRBD1|17
CASSEAWTGGSSYEQYF
TGTGCCAGCAGTGAAGCTTGGACAGGGGGGAGCTCCTACGAGCAGTACTTC
>TRBV5-4|-|TRBJ1-2|TRBD1|15
CASSFVGGQAYGYTF
TGTGCCAGCAGTTTCGTCGGAGGACAGGCCTATGGCTACACCTTC
>TRBV6-1|-|TRBJ1-1|TRBD1|12
CASGTGGTEAFF
TGTGCCAGCGGGACAGGGGGCACTGAAGCTTTCTTT
>TRBV25-1|-|TRBJ2-3|-|15
CASSETALSTDTQYF
TGTGCCAGCAGTGAGACAGCCCTAAGCACAGATACGCAGTATTTT
>TRBV30|few|TRBJ2-1|TRBD2|14
CAWKLAGGPIEQFF
TGTGCCTGGAAGTTAGCGGGGGGGCCGATTGAGCAGTTCTTC
>TRBV6-1|-|TRBJ2-7|TRBD2|14
CASSEKGRAIEQYF
TGTGCCAGCAGTGAAAAGGGGAGGGCAATTGAGCAGTACTTC
>TRBV30|-|TRBJ1-2|TRBD1|14
CAWSRPGGRDGYTF
TGTGCCTGGAGTAGACCAGGGGGCAGAGATGGCTACACCTTC
>TRBV7-3|-|TRBJ1-1|-|14
CASSLSGGDTEAFF
TGTGCCAGCAGCTTAAGTGGAGGGGACACTGAAGCTTTCTTT
>TRBV7-3|-|TRBJ1-1|-|14
CASSLLGSGVEAFF
TGTGCCAGCAGCTTACTCGGGTCGGGGGTTGAAGCTTTCTTT
>TRBV5-6|-|TRBJ2-4|-|15
CASSLLSGSKNIQYF
TGTGCCAGCAGCTTGTTATCAGGGTCCAAAAACATTCAGTACTTC
>TRBV7-2|-|TRBJ2-5|TRBD2|16
CASSSRLAGRQETQYF
TGTGCCAGCAGCTCGAGACTAGCGGGGAGACAAGAGACCCAGTACTTC